A single sample is the source of the 11 T cell receptor beta chains below, sequenced in a study of blood T cell repertoires in COVID-19 (dated by TCRdb to about 2020). Receptors were amplified or captured by the immunoSEQ multiplex PCR assay. Sourced from immuneACCESS, this table was stored by TCRdb with only in-frame sequences that have V and J called. A share of the clones is absent; for the studies checked, an unresolved V gene accounts for under half, and the remainder has no known explanation. Here the sample has tens of thousands of clones; more than 75% occur a single time. The ten biggest clones cover about 21% of the sample. Specimen: peripheral blood. The source of these receptors is a human donor in a cohort sampled during active COVID-19.

The rearrangement uses TRBV11-2 and TRBJ2-7, with TRBD2 matching over 8 bases. The junction had 9 bases not matched to a gene; V was cut back by 0 bases and J by 5 bases. The CDR3 covers 16 residues. In germline, CDR1 is SGHAT, CDR2 FQNNGV. The chain's CDR3 is CASSLDWSGGQDEQYF. The CDR3 DNA reads as TGTGCCAGCAGCTTAGATTGGAGCGGGGGTCAGGACGAGCAGTACTTC.

The rearrangement joins TRBV5-4 to TRBJ1-5; 7 nucleotides agree with TRBD1. CDR1 SGHNT and CDR2 YYREEE come from the germline V gene (reference sequence). The CDR3 runs 14 residues. With V trimmed by 3 bases and J by 1 base, 1 base remained unmatched. The CDR3, as DNA: TGTGCCAGCAGCTCAGGGGGAAGCAATCAGCCCCAGCATTTT. The encoded protein is CASSSGGSNQPQHF.

The chain couples TRBV4-1 to TRBJ2-7, with a weak D call TRBD2 (5 bases). The CDR3 runs 14 residues. V was trimmed by 2 bases and J by 3 bases, leaving 11 bases between them. CDR1 and CDR2 from the germline V gene are MGHRA and YSYEKL. The CDR3 coding sequence is TGCGCCAGCAGCCAATCGGACGGAGGCTACGAGCAGTACTTC. Protein sequence: CASSQSDGGYEQYF.

Written as DNA, the CDR3 is TGTGCCAGCAGCCCCACTAGCGGGATCTCCTACGAGCAGTACTTC. Translating gives CASSPTSGISYEQYF. The chain has TRBV3-1 (or the pseudogene TRBV3-2) and TRBJ2-7; 10 bases fit TRBD2. This CDR3 region has 15 residues. V gave up 4 bases and J gave up 0 bases; unmatched junction bases: 3. Per the germline V gene, CDR1 is LGHDT and CDR2 is YNNKEL (reference sequence).

The chain is built from TRBV2 and TRBJ1-2, with TRBD1 as a possible D gene (6 bases). Trimming removed 2 bases from V and 7 bases from J, with 17 bases in between. The CDR3 has 15 residues. Germline CDR1 reads SNHLY; CDR2 reads FYNNEI. The CDR3 DNA reads as TGTGCCAGCAGTGAAATGGGGCAGGGGTTAGGTGGCTACACCTTC. This gives the protein CASSEMGQGLGGYTF. The whole variable domain, remainder taken from reference TRBV2 and TRBJ1-2, is EPEVTQTPSHQVTQMGQEVILRCVPISNHLYFYWYRQILGQKVEFLVSFYNNEISEKSEIFDDQFSVERPDGSNFTLKIRSTKLEDSAMYFCASSEMGQGLGGYTFGSGTRLTVV.

In this sample, this clone turned up once. The chain employs TRBV9 and TRBJ2-1, with D possibly matching TRBD2 (7 bases). Germline-derived CDR1 and CDR2 are SGDLS and YYNGEE. V was trimmed by 3 bases and J by 7 bases, leaving 20 bases between them. The CDR3 consists of 16 residues. The CDR3 loop reads CASSARTSQGLNEQFF. The CDR3 nucleotides are TGTGCCAGCAGCGCCCGGACTAGTCAGGGGTTGAATGAGCAGTTCTTC.

The chain combines TRBV5-1 with TRBJ1-2; 9 bases agree with TRBD1. J was trimmed by 2 bases and V by 0 bases; bases with no gene match: 5. Germline-derived CDR1 and CDR2 are SGHRS and YFSETQ. This CDR3 region has 16 residues. The CDR3 nucleotides read TGCGCCAGCAGCTTGGCCTCGGGACAGGGAAACTATGGCTACACCTTC. This sequence encodes CASSLASGQGNYGYTF. Full variable domain (missing parts from reference TRBV5-1 and TRBJ1-2): KAGVTQTPRYLIKTRGQQVTLSCSPISGHRSVSWYQQTPGQGLQFLFEYFSETQRNKGNFPGRFSGRQFSNSRSEMNVSTLELGDSALYLCASSLASGQGNYGYTFGSGTRLTVV.

The J gene is TRBJ1-5, the V gene TRBV29-1; possibly TRBD1 for D (6 bases). Trimming took 5 bases from V and 7 from J, leaving 15 bases between them. The germline V gene has CDR1 SQVTM and CDR2 ANQGSEA. The CDR3 is made up of 13 amino acids. As DNA, the CDR3 is TGCAGCGTTAGTCAGGGGCGCGAACAGCCCCAGCATTTT. Its translation is CSVSQGREQPQHF. Full variable domain (outside the CDR3, taken from reference TRBV29-1 and TRBJ1-5): SAVISQKPSRDICQRGTSLTIQCQVDSQVTMMFWYRQQPGQSLTLIATANQGSEATYESGFVIDKFPISRPNLTFSTLTVSNMSPEDSSIYLCSVSQGREQPQHFGDGTRLSIL.

The genes are TRBV11-2 and TRBJ2-1, with a tentative D call TRBD1 (6 bases). The V and J ends lost 1 base and 9 bases respectively, with 10 bases between them. From germline, CDR1 is SGHAT and CDR2 FQNNGV. This CDR3 comprises 13 residues. CDR3 DNA sequence: TGTGCCAGCAGCTTAGGTCCAGGGGTTGAGCAGTTCTTC. Amino acids: CASSLGPGVEQFF.

This chain uses TRBV11-3 with TRBJ2-1, with 7 bases identical to TRBD2. The trim removed 0 bases at V and 1 base at J, leaving 6 bases unmatched. The CDR3 runs 17 residues. Germline V gene lookup returns CDR1 SGHNT and CDR2 YENEEA. CDR3 region: CASSLEGGSRSYNEQFF. The CDR3 nucleotides are TGTGCCAGCAGCTTAGAGGGCGGGAGTAGATCCTACAATGAGCAGTTCTTC.

This clone was seen just once. The chain carries TRBV6-2 or TRBV6-3 and TRBJ2-3; 7 bases are a match to TRBD1. Looked up from germline, CDR1 is MNHEY and CDR2 is SVGEGT. This CDR3 region has 14 residues. V gave up 1 base and J gave up 3 bases; unmatched junction bases: 1. The CDR3 loop is CASSYLQGTDTQYF. In DNA form, the CDR3 reads TGTGCCAGCAGTTACTTACAGGGGACAGATACGCAGTATTTT.